Presented here are 21 T cell receptor beta chains from one specimen sequenced in a study of shared clonotypes between healthy human individuals (dated by TCRdb to about 2020). CD8 naive samples were CD45RO-negative cells positively selected for CCR7, giving a CD45RA+CCR7+ population that excluded TemRA cells. Library preparation was by the immunoSEQ multiplex PCR assay. In TCRdb, the immuneACCESS table is reduced to in-frame sequences with V and J assigned. These tables do not hold every clone; where another copy was compared, an unresolved V gene accounts for under half, and the others remain unexplained. The sample table holds hundreds of thousands of clones, of which approximately 96% were seen once. The ten largest clonotypes hold around 0.1% of the sample. The sequencing sample was made of naive CD8+ T cells sorted from blood. The sample's cell subset or site label, decoded: CD45RA+CCR7+. The receptors stem from a woman aged 25-40 years in good health.

The chain employs TRBV19 and TRBJ1-5; possibly TRBD1 for D (6 bases). The CDR3 extends over 15 amino acids. Looked up from germline, CDR1 is LNHDA and CDR2 is SQIVND (reference sequence). Trimming shortened V by 1 base and J by 4 bases, and 11 bases separated the two germline ends. Here the CDR3 reads CASSIGWQGNQPQHF. CDR3 in DNA: TGTGCCAGTAGTATAGGATGGCAGGGGAATCAGCCCCAGCATTTT.

The chain combines TRBV2 with TRBJ2-7, with D perhaps matching TRBD2 (6 bases). Deletions cut 5 bases from V and 1 base from J, with 12 bases between. The V gene's germline CDR1 is SNHLY and CDR2 FYNNEI. CDR3 length equals 14 residues. CDR3: CASSSGTVSYEQYF. CDR3 coding DNA: TGTGCCAGCAGTTCCGGGACTGTATCCTACGAGCAGTACTTC.

This chain joins TRBV15 and TRBJ1-2; D is uncertain. V gave up 0 bases and J gave up 8 bases, with 13 bases separating them. CDR3 length: 14 residues. Germline CDR1 LNHNV, CDR2 YYDKDF (reference sequence). In DNA form, the CDR3 reads TGTGCCACCAGCAGAGAGGGAATCGGTTGGGGCTACACCTTC. Protein sequence: CATSREGIGWGYTF.

The rearrangement uses TRBV28 and TRBJ1-1; 10 nucleotides line up with TRBD1. Germline CDR1 reads MDHEN; CDR2 reads SYDVKM. The V and J ends lost 6 bases and 3 bases, in that order; junction bases with no gene match: 1. The CDR3 covers 13 residues. The CDR3 region is CASRGTGDTEAFF. Here the CDR3 DNA reads TGTGCCAGCAGGGGGACAGGGGACACTGAAGCTTTCTTT.

This clone was counted once. This chain joins TRBV5-4 and TRBJ2-2, with a weak D call TRBD2 (6 bases). The V gene's germline CDR1 is SGHNT and CDR2 YYREEE (reference sequence). Trimming removed 3 bases from V and 6 bases from J, with 9 bases in between. The CDR3 is made up of 13 amino acids. The CDR3 nucleotides are TGTGCCAGCAGCTATAGCGGTGCCGGGGAGCTGTTTTTT. Its translation: CASSYSGAGELFF.

V gene TRBV21-1 combines with J gene TRBJ1-2; the table assigns TRBD1, which was not confirmed against the DNA. TRBV21-1 constitutes a pseudogene. The CDR3 totals 19 residues. The CDR3 DNA reads as TGTGCCAGCAGCAAGCGTCACGGGACAGGGGGCATCTTGTTCTATGGCTACACCTTC. This translates into CASSKRHGTGGILFYGYTF.

CDR3 in amino acids: CASSQAGRDEQYF. As DNA, the CDR3 is TGCGCCAGCAGCCAAGCGGGGAGGGACGAGCAGTACTTC. The chain recombines TRBV4-1 with TRBJ2-5; 7 bases line up with TRBD2. The J call may be wrong; the DNA end is better matched by TRBJ2-7. Germline values: CDR1 MGHRA, CDR2 YSYEKL. This CDR3 is 13 amino acids long.

This rearrangement joins TRBV6-6 to TRBJ2-1; 8 bases fit TRBD1. CDR3 length: 13 residues. The J segment lost 8 bases and the V segment lost 10 bases, leaving 10 bases of the junction unmatched. CDR1 MNHNY and CDR2 SVGAGI come from the germline V gene (reference sequence). DNA for the CDR3: TGTGCCACCTCCGGGACAGGCGTTTATGAGCAGTTCTTC. It yields the protein CATSGTGVYEQFF.

The V and J genes are TRBV27 and TRBJ2-1, with 9 nucleotides matching TRBD1. V trimming: 0 bases; J trimming: 4 bases; junction bases outside the gene matches: 4. The germline V gene encodes CDR1 MNHEY and CDR2 SMNVEV (reference sequence). This CDR3 has 16 amino acids. CDR3 region: CASSLSGTGNYNEQFF. CDR3 nucleotide sequence: TGTGCCAGCAGTTTATCAGGGACAGGGAATTACAATGAGCAGTTCTTC.

This clone has a single count. The chain recombines TRBV5-5 with TRBJ2-2; no reliable D call. This CDR3 is built from 14 residues. From germline, CDR1 is SGHKS and CDR2 YYEKEE (reference sequence). The V and J ends lost 4 bases and 5 bases respectively, with 12 bases between them. The CDR3 coding sequence is TGTGCCAGCAGCCTGGAGCTGCCAACCGGGGAGCTGTTTTTT. Encoded protein: CASSLELPTGELFF.

This clone has only one observation. V and J are TRBV2 and TRBJ2-1, with 7 bases aligning to TRBD1. CDR3 length equals 15 residues. The junction had 9 bases not matched to a gene; V was cut back by 6 bases and J by 4 bases. Per the germline V gene, CDR1 is SNHLY and CDR2 is FYNNEI. The CDR3 spells CASSGAGTEYNEQFF. CDR3 DNA sequence: TGTGCCAGCAGCGGAGCCGGGACAGAGTACAATGAGCAGTTCTTC.

This chain joins TRBV2 and TRBJ2-7, with D possibly being TRBD2 (5 bases). CDR3 length equals 13 residues. From germline, CDR1 is SNHLY and CDR2 FYNNEI. Trimming took 7 bases from V and 6 from J, leaving 16 bases between them. DNA for the CDR3: TGTGCCAGCACCGACCTAGCCGGTACCGAGCAGTACTTC. Its protein product is CASTDLAGTEQYF.

This chain uses TRBV27 with TRBJ2-5; a weak D match, TRBD2 (5 bases). Per germline, CDR1 MNHEY and CDR2 SMNVEV (reference sequence). There are 15 residues in the CDR3. Trimming pared 3 bases from V and 6 bases from J, leaving 17 bases between. CDR3 in amino acids: CASSFTFAGPQTQYF. The DNA of the CDR3 is TGTGCCAGCAGTTTCACATTTGCGGGCCCGCAGACCCAGTACTTC.

This clone was seen just once. The chain uses TRBV9 and TRBJ2-1, with 9 bases identical to TRBD2. This CDR3 has 16 amino acids. Germline loops: CDR1 SGDLS, CDR2 YYNGEE. Trimming at V came to 0 bases and at J to 4 bases, leaving 5 bases not matched to a gene. Written as DNA, the CDR3 is TGTGCCAGCAGCGTAGCTGGCGGGAGGGGGTACAATGAGCAGTTCTTC. The encoded protein is CASSVAGGRGYNEQFF.

This clone appeared a single time. The gene calls are TRBV28 and TRBJ2-2; maybe TRBD2 (5 bases). This CDR3 region has 14 residues. Trimming took 8 bases from V and 1 from J, leaving 11 bases between them. Germline CDR1 is MDHEN and CDR2 is SYDVKM. The CDR3, as DNA: TGTGCCAGCCGCGGGTCCGGGAACACCGGGGAGCTGTTTTTT. It yields the protein CASRGSGNTGELFF.

This chain uses TRBV7-9 with TRBJ2-7; D gene uncertain. V lost 5 bases and J lost 1, with 12 bases in between. The CDR3 totals 14 residues. The germline V gene has CDR1 SEHNR and CDR2 FQNEAQ (reference sequence). In DNA form, the CDR3 reads TGTGCCAGCAGCACCGAGTTGGGATCCTACGAGCAGTACTTC. It is translated as CASSTELGSYEQYF.

V gene TRBV7-2 combines with J gene TRBJ1-5; D gene uncertain. V was trimmed by 0 bases and J by 2 bases, leaving 17 bases between them. The CDR3 has 18 amino acids. Germline V lookup: CDR1 SGHTA, CDR2 FQGNSA. The CDR3 is CASSLAAGYLRGNQPQHF. CDR3 nucleotides: TGTGCCAGCAGCTTAGCAGCAGGTTATCTAAGGGGCAATCAGCCCCAGCATTTT.

The chain uses TRBV28 and TRBJ2-7; the D call may be TRBD1 or TRBD2 (5 bases each). Trimming shortened V by 4 bases and J by 6 bases, and 16 bases separated the two germline ends. Germline loops: CDR1 MDHEN, CDR2 SYDVKM. This CDR3 comprises 14 residues. The CDR3 region is CASSSLVTGLEQYF. The CDR3 DNA is TGTGCCAGCAGTTCACTAGTAACGGGGCTCGAGCAGTACTTC. The entire variable domain, with the rest obtained from reference TRBV28 and TRBJ2-7, is as follows: DVKVTQSSRYLVKRTGEKVFLECVQDMDHENMFWYRQDPGLGLRLIYFSYDVKMKEKGDIPEGYSVSREKKERFSLILESASTNQTSMYLCASSSLVTGLEQYFGPGTRLTVT.

This clone was detected a few times. The chain uses TRBV5-6 and TRBJ1-1; tentatively, D is TRBD1 (5 bases). The CDR3 consists of 13 residues. V lost 2 bases and J lost 6, with 11 bases in between. Germline CDR1 SGHDT, CDR2 YYEEEE. The CDR3 is CASSFDSHSEAFF. The DNA for the CDR3 is TGTGCCAGCAGCTTTGACAGCCATTCTGAAGCTTTCTTT.

CDR3 DNA sequence: TGCGCCAGCAGTGAGGGAATAGCGGGAGGGATAGATACGCAGTATTTT. This sequence encodes CASSEGIAGGIDTQYF. The genes are TRBV10-2 and TRBJ2-3; 11 nucleotides match TRBD2. The V and J ends lost 2 bases and 5 bases, in that order; junction bases with no gene match: 6. CDR1 is WSHSY and CDR2 is SAAADI in the germline V gene. The CDR3 runs 16 residues.

The chain has TRBV28 and TRBJ2-4; D not certain. This CDR3 spans 11 amino acids. Germline CDR1 and CDR2: MDHEN and SYDVKM. CDR3 protein: CGWITQNIQYF. The CDR3 nucleotides read TGTGGATGGATTACCCAAAACATTCAGTACTTC.